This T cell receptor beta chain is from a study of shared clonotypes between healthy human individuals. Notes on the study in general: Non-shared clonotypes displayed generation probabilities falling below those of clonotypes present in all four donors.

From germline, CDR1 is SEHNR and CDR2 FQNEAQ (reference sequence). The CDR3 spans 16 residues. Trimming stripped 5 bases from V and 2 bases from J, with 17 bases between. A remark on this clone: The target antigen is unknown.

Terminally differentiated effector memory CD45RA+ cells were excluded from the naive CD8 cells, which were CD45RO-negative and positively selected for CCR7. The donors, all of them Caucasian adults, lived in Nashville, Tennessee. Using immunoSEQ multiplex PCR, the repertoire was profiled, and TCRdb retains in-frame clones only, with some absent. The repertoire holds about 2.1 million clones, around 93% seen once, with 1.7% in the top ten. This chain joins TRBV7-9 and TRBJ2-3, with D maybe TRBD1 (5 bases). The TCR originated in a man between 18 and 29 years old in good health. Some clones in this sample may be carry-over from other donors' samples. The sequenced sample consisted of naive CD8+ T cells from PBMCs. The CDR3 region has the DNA TGTGCCAGCAGCCCACCCCTTGGCAGGGACACAGATACGCAGTATTTT. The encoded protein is CASSPPLGRDTDTQYF.